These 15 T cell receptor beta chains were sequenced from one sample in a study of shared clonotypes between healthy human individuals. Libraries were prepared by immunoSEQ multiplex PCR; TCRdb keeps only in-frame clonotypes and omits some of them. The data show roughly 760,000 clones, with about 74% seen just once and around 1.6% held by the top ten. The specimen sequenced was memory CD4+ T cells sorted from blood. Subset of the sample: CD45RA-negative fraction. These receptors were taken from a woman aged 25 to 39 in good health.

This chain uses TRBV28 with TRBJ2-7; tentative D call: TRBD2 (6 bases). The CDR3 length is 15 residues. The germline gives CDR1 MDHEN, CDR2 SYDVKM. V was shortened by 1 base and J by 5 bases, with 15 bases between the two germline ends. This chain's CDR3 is CASSLSGTLNNEQYF. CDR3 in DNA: TGTGCCAGCAGTTTATCTGGGACTCTGAACAACGAGCAGTACTTC.

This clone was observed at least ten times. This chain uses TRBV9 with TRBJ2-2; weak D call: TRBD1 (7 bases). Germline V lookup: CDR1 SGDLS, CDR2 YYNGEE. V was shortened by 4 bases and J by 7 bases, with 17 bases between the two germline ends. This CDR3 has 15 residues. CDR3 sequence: CASSKQGRTVGELFF. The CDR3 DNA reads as TGTGCCAGCAGCAAACAGGGGAGGACGGTCGGGGAGCTGTTTTTT.

The CDR3 loop reads CATSRERRATVEQYF. DNA of the CDR3: TGTGCCACCAGCAGAGAACGTCGGGCGACGGTAGAGCAGTACTTC. The chain links TRBV15 to TRBJ2-7; no firm D call. The CDR3 length is 15 residues. The V end was cut by 0 bases, the J end by 7 bases, with 16 bases between. Germline CDR1 reads LNHNV; CDR2 reads YYDKDF (reference sequence). The full variable domain, in which reference TRBV15 and TRBJ2-7 provide the parts outside the CDR3, is DAMVIQNPRYQVTQFGKPVTLSCSQTLNHNVMYWYQQKSSQAPKLLFHYYDKDFNNEADTPDNFQSRRPNTSFCFLDIRSPGLGDTAMYLCATSRERRATVEQYFGPGTRLTVT.

The CDR3 coding sequence is TGTGCCAGCAGTGGAGACGGCGCTAAAGCTTTCTTT. It translates to CASSGDGAKAFF. This chain uses TRBV2 with TRBJ1-1; no firm D call. The CDR3 runs 12 residues. The germline V gene encodes CDR1 SNHLY and CDR2 FYNNEI. With 4 bases removed from V and 9 bases from J, the gap between germline ends came to 12 bases.

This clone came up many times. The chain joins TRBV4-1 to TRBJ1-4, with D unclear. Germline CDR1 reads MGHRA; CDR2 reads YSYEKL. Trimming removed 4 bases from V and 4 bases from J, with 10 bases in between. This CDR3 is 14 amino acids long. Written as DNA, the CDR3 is TGCGCCAGCAGCCGGACGGCTAATAATGAAAAACTGTTTTTT. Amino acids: CASSRTANNEKLFF.

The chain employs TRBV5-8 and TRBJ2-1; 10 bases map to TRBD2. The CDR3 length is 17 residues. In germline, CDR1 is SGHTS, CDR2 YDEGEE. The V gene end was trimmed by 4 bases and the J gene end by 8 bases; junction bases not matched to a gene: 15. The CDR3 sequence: CASSRAGTSEPWDEQFF. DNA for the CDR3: TGTGCCAGCAGCCGGGCCGGGACTAGCGAACCGTGGGATGAGCAGTTCTTC.

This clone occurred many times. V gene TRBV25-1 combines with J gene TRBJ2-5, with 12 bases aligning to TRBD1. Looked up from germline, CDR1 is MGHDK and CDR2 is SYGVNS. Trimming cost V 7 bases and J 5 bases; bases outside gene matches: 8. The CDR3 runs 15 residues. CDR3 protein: CASTGDRGRWETQYF. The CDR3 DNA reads TGTGCCAGCACGGGGGACAGGGGGCGATGGGAGACCCAGTACTTC.

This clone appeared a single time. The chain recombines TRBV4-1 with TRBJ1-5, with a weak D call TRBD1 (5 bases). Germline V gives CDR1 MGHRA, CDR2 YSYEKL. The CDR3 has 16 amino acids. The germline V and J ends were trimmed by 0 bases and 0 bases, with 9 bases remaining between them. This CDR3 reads CASSQEQDYSNQPQHF. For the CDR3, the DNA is TGCGCCAGCAGCCAAGAACAGGATTATAGCAATCAGCCCCAGCATTTT.

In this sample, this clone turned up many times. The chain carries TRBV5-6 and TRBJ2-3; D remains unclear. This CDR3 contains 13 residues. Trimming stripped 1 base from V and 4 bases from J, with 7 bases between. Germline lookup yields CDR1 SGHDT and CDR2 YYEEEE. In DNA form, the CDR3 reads TGTGCCAGCAGCTTGAGTTACTCAGATACGCAGTATTTT. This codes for CASSLSYSDTQYF.

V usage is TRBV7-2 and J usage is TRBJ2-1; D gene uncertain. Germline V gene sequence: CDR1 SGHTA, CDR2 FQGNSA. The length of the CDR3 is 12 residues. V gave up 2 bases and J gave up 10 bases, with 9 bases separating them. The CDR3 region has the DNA TGTGCCAGCAGCTTATATCTGAAGGAGCAGTTCTTC. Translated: CASSLYLKEQFF.

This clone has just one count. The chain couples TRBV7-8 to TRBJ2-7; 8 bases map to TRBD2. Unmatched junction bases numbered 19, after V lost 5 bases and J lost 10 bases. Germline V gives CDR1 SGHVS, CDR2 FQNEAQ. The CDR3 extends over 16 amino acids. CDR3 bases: TGTGCCAGCAGCGGACGAATCGGGACTAGACCGGCCCACCAGTACTTC. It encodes CASSGRIGTRPAHQYF.

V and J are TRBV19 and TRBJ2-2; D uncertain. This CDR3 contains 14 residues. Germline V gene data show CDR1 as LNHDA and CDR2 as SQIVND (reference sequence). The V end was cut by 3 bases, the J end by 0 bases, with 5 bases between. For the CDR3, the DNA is TGTGCCAGTAGTATGTATGCGAACACCGGGGAGCTGTTTTTT. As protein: CASSMYANTGELFF.

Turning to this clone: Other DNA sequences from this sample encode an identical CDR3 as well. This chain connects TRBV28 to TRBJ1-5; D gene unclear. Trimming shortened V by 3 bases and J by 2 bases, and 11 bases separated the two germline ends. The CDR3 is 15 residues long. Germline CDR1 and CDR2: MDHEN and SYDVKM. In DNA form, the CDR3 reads TGTGCCAGCAGTTTCTCAGGCGGGCGCAATCAGCCCCAGCATTTT. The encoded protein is CASSFSGGRNQPQHF.

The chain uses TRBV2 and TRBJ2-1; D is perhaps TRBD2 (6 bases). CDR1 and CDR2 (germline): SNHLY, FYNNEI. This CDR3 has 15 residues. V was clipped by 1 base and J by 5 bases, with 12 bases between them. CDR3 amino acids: CASSEVSGEHNEQFF. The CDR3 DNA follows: TGTGCCAGCAGTGAAGTTTCGGGGGAGCACAATGAGCAGTTCTTC.

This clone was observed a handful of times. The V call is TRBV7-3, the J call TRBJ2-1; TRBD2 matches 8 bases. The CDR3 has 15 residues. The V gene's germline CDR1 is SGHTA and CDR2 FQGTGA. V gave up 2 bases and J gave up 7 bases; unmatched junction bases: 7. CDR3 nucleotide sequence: TGTGCCAGCAGCTTAGTGAGCGGGAGTACTAATGAGCAGTTCTTC. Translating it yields CASSLVSGSTNEQFF.